A single sample is the source of the 10 T cell receptor beta chains below, sequenced in a study of cytomegalovirus exposure and HLA in healthy donors. The PCR was carried out with 60 Vbeta primers and 13 Jbeta primers. The data were produced by immunoSEQ multiplex PCR, yet TCRdb's version contains in-frame clones alone and is incomplete. The repertoire shows approximately 190,000 clones; the top ten hold roughly 6.7%. The source material was PBMCs. The receptors were sampled from a man in his thirties or forties in good health and CMV-seronegative.

In regard to this clone: Distinct nucleotide sequences in the sample also encode this CDR3. The chain carries TRBV5-1 and TRBJ2-7, with 10 bases fitting TRBD2. The CDR3 consists of 15 residues. Trimming took 0 bases from V and 5 from J; bases not matched to a gene: 5. From germline, CDR1 is SGHRS and CDR2 YFSETQ. CDR3 protein: CASSLGGLAGDEQYF. The CDR3 DNA reads TGCGCCAGCAGCTTGGGAGGGCTAGCGGGAGACGAGCAGTACTTC.

The genes are TRBV6-1 and TRBJ2-1; 7 bases match TRBD1. The V gene's germline CDR1 is MNHNS and CDR2 SASEGT. Trimming at V came to 7 bases and at J to 1 base, leaving 4 bases not matched to a gene. This CDR3 region has 14 residues. CDR3 sequence: CASISGQSYNEQFF. The CDR3 bases are TGTGCCAGCATTTCGGGACAGTCCTACAATGAGCAGTTCTTC.

J is TRBJ1-2 and V is TRBV29-1; TRBD1 matches at 7 bases. V was pared by 3 bases and J by 7 bases, with 5 bases of the junction left unmatched. The CDR3 is made up of 12 amino acids. CDR1 SQVTM and CDR2 ANQGSEA come from the germline V gene. The DNA for the CDR3 is TGCAGCGTTGAGGGGTCAGGGGGTGGCTACACCTTC. Translating gives CSVEGSGGGYTF. The full variable domain, rest sourced from reference TRBV29-1 and TRBJ1-2, is SAVISQKPSRDICQRGTSLTIQCQVDSQVTMMFWYRQQPGQSLTLIATANQGSEATYESGFVIDKFPISRPNLTFSTLTVSNMSPEDSSIYLCSVEGSGGGYTFGSGTRLTVV.

The rearrangement links TRBV4-1 to TRBJ2-1; D may be TRBD1 (6 bases). The ends were cut back, 0 bases at V and 4 bases at J, with 16 bases in the middle. The CDR3 sequence is 17 residues long. Germline-derived CDR1 and CDR2 are MGHRA and YSYEKL. The chain's CDR3 is CASSQDTAGTLYNEQFF. The CDR3 coding sequence is TGCGCCAGCAGCCAAGATACAGCCGGGACACTATACAATGAGCAGTTCTTC.

On this clone itself: The identical CDR3 is also encoded by other nucleotide sequences in the sample. This chain joins TRBV30 and TRBJ1-2; no definite D call. The CDR3 contains 12 residues. Germline V gene sequence: CDR1 GTSNPN, CDR2 SVGIG (reference sequence). Trimming cost V 0 bases and J 4 bases, with 6 bases left between them. CDR3 in DNA: TGTGCCTGGAGTGTACAGTTCTATGGCTACACCTTC. Translation: CAWSVQFYGYTF.

The chain recombines TRBV7-2 with TRBJ2-5, with D tentatively TRBD2 (6 bases). The V gene lost 5 bases and the J gene lost 7 bases, with 17 bases spanning the gap. This CDR3 comprises 14 residues. CDR1 is SGHTA and CDR2 is FQGNSA in the germline V gene. The CDR3 DNA reads TGTGCCAGCAGCCCGGACTGGCGGCGGGGGACCCAGTACTTC. Its protein product is CASSPDWRRGTQYF.

The rearrangement uses TRBV30 and TRBJ1-2; TRBD1 is a possible D gene (6 bases). Germline loops: CDR1 GTSNPN, CDR2 SVGIG (reference sequence). The CDR3 consists of 13 residues. V lost 2 bases and J lost 7, with 14 bases in between. The CDR3 region has the DNA TGTGCCTGGAGTAACCAGGGGTTACGTGGCTACACCTTC. Translated, it gives CAWSNQGLRGYTF.

The rearrangement links TRBV30 to TRBJ2-5, with TRBD2 as a possible D gene (6 bases). The J call could be wrong; TRBJ2-7 is a better fit for the DNA end. Per germline, CDR1 GTSNPN and CDR2 SVGIG (reference sequence). This CDR3 is 13 amino acids long. Here the CDR3 reads CAWSYGSVSEQYF. The CDR3 DNA is TGTGCCTGGAGTTACGGGAGCGTGAGCGAGCAGTACTTC.

The CDR3: CAIQGQMNTEAFF. The CDR3 coding sequence is TGTGCCATACAAGGACAGATGAACACTGAAGCTTTCTTT. The rearrangement joins TRBV10-3 to TRBJ1-1; a possible D gene is TRBD1 (6 bases). The CDR3 covers 13 residues. V gave up 9 bases and J gave up 0 bases, with 11 bases separating them. The V gene's germline CDR1 is ENHRY and CDR2 SYGVKD.

The rearrangement joins TRBV5-1 to TRBJ2-7, with 9 bases matching TRBD1. The trim removed 4 bases at V and 2 bases at J, leaving 10 bases unmatched. CDR1 SGHRS and CDR2 YFSETQ come from the germline V gene. The length of the CDR3 is 16 residues. The CDR3 coding sequence is TGCGCCAGCAGCCCCATGCAACAGGGGGCCCCCTACGAGCAGTACTTC. As protein: CASSPMQQGAPYEQYF.